This T cell receptor beta chain emerged from a study of blood T cell repertoires in COVID-19 (dated by TCRdb to 2020 to 2021). In terms of the full investigation: Samples covering the acute and convalescent phases of COVID-19 were provided by collaborators in the United States, Italy and Spain. The prospective study material was composed of cDNA or gDNA derived from T cells, B-cell-depleted T cells, or PBMCs. The dataset comprised deeply sampled blood TCRbeta repertoires from subjects exposed to, actively infected with, or recovered from COVID-19. The repertoires were released in a freely available public database meant as a resource for research on the immune response to SARS-CoV-2. The samples were drawn from two sources: the first 160 participants of the ongoing ImmuneRACE study, and 1,200 or so subjects contributed by 6 global collaborators. Sample metadata almost always included a de-identified subject ID, COVID-19 status, age in years and sex. Where HLA class I and class II types were available, the types were taken from metadata supplied by the sample provider, not from assay-based typing.

TCRbeta CDR3 regions were amplified from genomic DNA using the immunoSEQ Assay, a bias-controlled multiplex PCR. Regarding the original processing steps: Within the assay, amplification of reference gene primers was used to estimate how many nucleated cells each sample contained. Sequence reads were collapsed and filtered to measure the absolute abundance of every unique TCRbeta CDR3 rearrangement. For each sample, productive Simpson clonality was calculated as the square root of Simpson's diversity index over productive rearrangements. TCRdb mirrors the immuneACCESS table, restricted to in-frame sequences. Some clones are absent from its copies; in checked studies, under half trace to an unresolved V gene, and the reason for the others is unknown. V, J and clone size reflect that table, while D and trimming were determined from the DNA. Recorded for this sample are just over 250,000 clones; around 89% of them occurred a single time. The ten top clones hold about 4% of the sample.

A second Seattle source provided samples from volunteer blood donors who had recovered from COVID-19. Collaborating institutions collected whole blood in K2EDTA tubes following their own protocols. Collaborator samples were shipped for TCRbeta analysis as frozen whole blood, isolated PBMCs, or DNA extracted from either sample type. In the germline V gene, CDR1 corresponds to MRHNA and CDR2 to SNTAGT. V is trimmed back by 7 bases and J by 0 bases, and the junction contains 8 bases that no gene match accounts for. The CDR3 has 16 amino acids, counting the end cysteine and phenylalanine. Only CDR3 DNA remains: 48 bases, in frame from the first base. What the work shows at the level of the full study, not this receptor alone: The amount of clinical and demographic metadata varied by source and participant and was provided uncurated.

Notes on this clone: Its antigen is currently not known. Per-base qualities were not stored, and no clone one base away is much larger.

The sequence joins TRBV6-4 to TRBJ2-5; TRBD2 fits 10 bases in the junction. The TCR sequence derives from a man aged 55 to 70 who had recovered from COVID-19. The sequencing input was peripheral blood. The DNA is as follows: TGTGCCAGCACCCTTTCTAGCGGGGGAAACCAAGAGACCCAGTACTTC. Its protein product is CASTLSSGGNQETQYF.